One sample yielded the 9 T cell receptor beta chains listed below, sequenced in a study of cytomegalovirus exposure and HLA in healthy donors. PCR amplification relied on 60 Vbeta primers (plus 13 Jbeta primers). Data came from immunoSEQ multiplex PCR; TCRdb stores just in-frame clones and leaves some out. The sample holds tens of thousands of clones, around 80% seen once. The sample consisted of PBMCs. Receptors originate from a middle-aged man in good health and CMV-seronegative.

The chain combines TRBV5-1 with TRBJ2-5; 10 positions agree with TRBD1. Germline CDR1 reads SGHRS; CDR2 reads YFSETQ. Unmatched junction bases numbered 4, after V lost 4 bases and J lost 4 bases. The CDR3 contains 14 residues. The CDR3 loop reads CASSRGTGAETQYF. Here the CDR3 DNA reads TGCGCCAGCAGCCGAGGGACAGGGGCAGAGACCCAGTACTTC.

The chain recombines TRBV19 with TRBJ1-1, with 10 positions matching TRBD1. This CDR3 spans 14 amino acids. Germline assignment: CDR1 LNHDA and CDR2 SQIVND (reference sequence). Trimming took 9 bases from V and 4 from J; bases not matched to a gene: 8. CDR3 DNA sequence: TGTGCCAGCCACCGGGACAGGGGTTTCACTGAAGCTTTCTTT. It translates to CASHRDRGFTEAFF.

This clone turned up a few times. This chain joins TRBV28 and TRBJ2-7; possibly TRBD1 for D (5 bases). The CDR3 has 14 amino acids. V lost 6 bases, J lost 6 bases, and 18 bases lay in between. Per germline, CDR1 MDHEN and CDR2 SYDVKM. Here the CDR3 DNA reads TGTGCCAGCAGCCAAACGACCGACAGTAGCGAGCAGTACTTC. Its translation: CASSQTTDSSEQYF.

This sequence joins TRBV19 and TRBJ2-1, with D possibly matching TRBD1 (5 bases). Germline V gene data show CDR1 as LNHDA and CDR2 as SQIVND (reference sequence). V gave up 1 base and J gave up 11 bases, with 9 bases separating them. This CDR3 contains 12 residues. The CDR3 is CASSIGQGKQFF. CDR3 coding DNA: TGTGCCAGTAGTATAGGTCAGGGAAAGCAGTTCTTC.

The chain carries TRBV9 and TRBJ1-3; the D is unclear. The CDR3 has 14 amino acids. Germline values: CDR1 SGDLS, CDR2 YYNGEE. V gave up 2 bases and J gave up 1 base, with 7 bases separating them. The CDR3 bases are TGTGCCAGCAGCGTTAGCTCTTCTGGAAACACCATATATTTT. As protein: CASSVSSSGNTIYF.

This chain connects TRBV6-6 to TRBJ2-1, with TRBD2 matching 11 bases. Per germline, CDR1 MNHNY and CDR2 SVGAGI (reference sequence). The CDR3 length is 15 residues. The V segment lost 7 bases and the J segment 4 bases; nucleotides outside the gene matches: 6. CDR3 DNA: TGTGCCAGCACCGGAATAGCGGGAGGGTACAATGAGCAGTTCTTC. Its protein product is CASTGIAGGYNEQFF.

This chain's CDR3 is CASSPPAAGDYEQYF. The CDR3, as DNA: TGTGCCAGCTCGCCCCCCGCAGCGGGGGATTACGAGCAGTACTTC. The V call is TRBV18, the J call TRBJ2-7; 8 nucleotides agree with TRBD2. In germline, CDR1 is KGHSH, CDR2 LQKENI. The CDR3 runs to 15 residues. Losses at the gene ends were 6 bases for V and 4 bases for J; bases not matched to a gene: 11.

The genes are TRBV5-6 and TRBJ2-2; 8 nucleotides align to TRBD2. The CDR3 has 16 amino acids. The germline V gene has CDR1 SGHDT and CDR2 YYEEEE. Losses at the gene ends were 5 bases for V and 0 bases for J; bases not matched to a gene: 6. For the CDR3, the DNA is TGTGCCAGCAGACAGAACGGGGGGGCGAACACCGGGGAGCTGTTTTTT. Its translation: CASRQNGGANTGELFF. Based on the CDR3 plus reference TRBV5-6 and TRBJ2-2, the full variable domain is DAGVTQSPTHLIKTRGQQVTLRCSPKSGHDTVSWYQQALGQGPQFIFQYYEEEERQRGNFPDRFSGHQFPNYSSELNVNALLLGDSALYLCASRQNGGANTGELFFGEGSRLTVL.

CDR3: CASSTRGQVGTEAFF. The CDR3, as DNA: TGTGCCAGCAGCACCCGTGGACAGGTTGGCACTGAAGCTTTCTTT. This sequence joins TRBV7-8 and TRBJ1-1, with 7 bases fitting TRBD1. The CDR3 contains 15 residues. V lost 5 bases and J lost 4; bases outside the gene matches: 10. Germline-derived CDR1 and CDR2 are SGHVS and FQNEAQ.